Each of the 23 T cell receptor beta chains below was sequenced from the same sample in a study of neurological immune-mediated disorders. TCRdb ran MiXCR on the 5' RACE reads and lists one entry per CDR3 protein. The sample records 25,000 to 30,000 distinct CDR3 sequences, about 16% being singletons. Time point reported: technical triplicate 3. Sequencing was done on a sample of CD4+ T cells from blood. These receptors were collected from a female donor with HTLV-1-associated myelopathy (HAM/TSP).

To note about this clonotype: The junction shows a germline mismatch at one end, possibly a read error. This chain connects TRBV3-1 to TRBJ1-1; D unresolved. CDR3 length: 8 amino acids. Germline loops: CDR1 LGHDT, CDR2 YNNKEL (reference sequence). CDR3 sequence: CASSPDLF. CDR3 coding DNA: TGTGCCAGCAGCCCTGATCTTTTT.

This clonotype was detected ten times or more. This sequence joins TRBV7-3 and TRBJ2-2, with 7 bases lining up with TRBD2. In germline, CDR1 is SGHTA, CDR2 FQGTGA. The CDR3 sequence is 13 residues long. CDR3 amino acids: CATSGGRTGELFF. In DNA form, the CDR3 reads TGTGCTACCTCAGGCGGGAGAACCGGGGAGCTGTTTTTT.

This clonotype showed up many times. The rearrangement links TRBV7-6 to TRBJ2-5; D is unclear. CDR1 SGHVS and CDR2 FNYEAQ come from the germline V gene. The CDR3 has 13 amino acids. V lost 5 bases, J lost 5 bases, and 12 bases lay in between. Here the CDR3 DNA reads TGTGCCAGCAGCCACGTAGCCCGGGAGACCCAGTACTTC. This codes for CASSHVARETQYF.

The chain recombines TRBV7-8 with TRBJ1-2; D possibly corresponds to TRBD1 (6 bases). The CDR3 is made up of 13 amino acids. Germline values: CDR1 SGHVS, CDR2 FQNEAQ. V gave up 1 base and J gave up 10 bases, with 13 bases separating them. CDR3 residues: CASSLGWTEYYTF. CDR3 sequence (DNA): TGTGCCAGCAGCTTAGGATGGACAGAATACTACACCTTC. Complete variable domain (other parts from reference TRBV7-8 and TRBJ1-2): GAGVSQSPRYKVAKRGQDVALRCDPISGHVSLFWYQQALGQGPEFLTYFQNEAQLDKSGLPSDRFFAERPEGSVSTLKIQRTQQEDSAVYLCASSLGWTEYYTFGSGTRLTVV.

This clonotype was detected ten times or more. This chain links TRBV11-2 with TRBJ2-3; TRBD1 might be the D (6 bases). Germline V gives CDR1 SGHAT, CDR2 FQNNGV. V dropped 5 bases and J dropped 1 base, with 10 bases sitting between them. The CDR3 is 14 residues long. CDR3 in amino acids: CASSPPGGTDTQYF. DNA for the CDR3: TGTGCCAGCAGCCCCCCAGGGGGCACAGATACGCAGTATTTT.

J is TRBJ2-5 and V is TRBV20-1; D possibly corresponds to TRBD2 (6 bases). Germline lookup yields CDR1 DFQATT and CDR2 SNEGSKA (reference sequence). The V end was cut by 3 bases, the J end by 5 bases, with 13 bases between. The CDR3 totals 13 residues. The CDR3 nucleotides are TGCAGTGCTAGTTTTATGGGGGGTGAGACCCAGTACTTC. Encoded protein: CSASFMGGETQYF.

This clonotype was counted many times. The chain couples TRBV20-1 to TRBJ2-7, with 12 nucleotides matching TRBD2. Trimming took 5 bases from V and 2 from J; bases not matched to a gene: 4. The CDR3 sequence is 14 residues long. Germline V CDR1 and CDR2: DFQATT, SNEGSKA (reference sequence). The CDR3 region is CSAELAGGTYEQYF. CDR3 DNA sequence: TGCAGTGCTGAACTAGCGGGGGGTACCTACGAGCAGTACTTC.

This clonotype appeared many times. V gene TRBV20-1 combines with J gene TRBJ2-1; 9 nucleotides align to TRBD2. This CDR3 contains 16 residues. Germline V gene data show CDR1 as DFQATT and CDR2 as SNEGSKA (reference sequence). V trimming: 1 base; J trimming: 0 bases; junction bases outside the gene matches: 4. CDR3 nucleotide sequence: TGCAGTGCTAGAGTCTCTAGCGGGACCTCCTACAATGAGCAGTTCTTC. This translates into CSARVSSGTSYNEQFF.

This clonotype was observed at least ten times. The V and J genes are TRBV4-1 and TRBJ2-5, with 8 bases aligning to TRBD2. This CDR3 region has 14 residues. The germline gives CDR1 MGHRA, CDR2 YSYEKL. Germline trimming cut 1 base from V and 6 bases from J; bases unmatched to any gene: 4. CDR3 bases: TGCGCCAGCAGCCAAGTCGGCGGGGGGCAGACCCAGTACTTC. The encoded protein is CASSQVGGGQTQYF.

This clonotype was counted many times. This rearrangement joins TRBV5-1 to TRBJ2-1, with D maybe TRBD1 (5 bases). Trimming cost V 1 base and J 7 bases, with 15 bases left between them. This CDR3 is built from 15 residues. The V gene's germline CDR1 is SGHRS and CDR2 YFSETQ. The CDR3 DNA reads as TGCGCCAGCAGCTTGACGGCAAACAGGAATAATGAGCAGTTCTTC. Protein sequence: CASSLTANRNNEQFF.

This clonotype was detected many times. This chain joins TRBV3-1 and TRBJ2-7; D unclear. This CDR3 contains 13 residues. V shed 4 bases and J shed 3 bases, with 10 bases lying between them. Germline V gene sequence: CDR1 LGHDT, CDR2 YNNKEL (reference sequence). The CDR3 reads CASSLGNIYEQYF. CDR3 in DNA: TGTGCCAGCAGCCTCGGAAATATCTACGAGCAGTACTTC.

This sequence joins TRBV6-1 and TRBJ2-3; 7 bases agree with TRBD2. The CDR3 spans 16 residues. J was trimmed by 4 bases and V by 2 bases; bases with no gene match: 9. Germline assignment: CDR1 MNHNS and CDR2 SASEGT. The CDR3 DNA reads TGTGCCAGCAGTGAAAAGACACAACTAGCGCCAGATACGCAGTATTTT. This sequence encodes CASSEKTQLAPDTQYF.

Ten or more counts support this clonotype. The chain has TRBV28 and TRBJ1-3, with D possibly being TRBD1 (6 bases). The CDR3 is 14 amino acids. Germline V gene sequence: CDR1 MDHEN, CDR2 SYDVKM. V gave up 7 bases and J gave up 2 bases, with 12 bases separating them. Here the CDR3 DNA reads TGTGCCAGCAATACAGGGTTCGCTGGAAACACCATATATTTT. Protein product: CASNTGFAGNTIYF.

Many counts were recorded for this clonotype. V is TRBV5-1 and J is TRBJ2-7; D not resolved. V lost 1 base to trimming and J lost 5 bases, with 4 bases between them. From germline, CDR1 is SGHRS and CDR2 YFSETQ. This CDR3 is built from 11 residues. This CDR3 reads CASSLYDEQYF. The DNA for the CDR3 is TGCGCCAGCAGCTTGTATGACGAGCAGTACTTC.

This clonotype has a count of ten or more. The V and J genes are TRBV5-1 and TRBJ1-3; D is undetermined. This CDR3 region has 14 residues. Per the germline V gene, CDR1 is SGHRS and CDR2 is YFSETQ. V was clipped by 1 base and J by 1 base, with 6 bases between them. The CDR3, as DNA: TGCGCCAGCAGCTTGTCAGGTTCTGGAAACACCATATATTTT. Its protein is CASSLSGSGNTIYF.

The sample holds many counts of this clonotype. At one boundary the junction diverges from the germline segment, which might be a read error. The chain is built from TRBV24-1 and TRBJ1-1; D remains unclear. From germline, CDR1 is KGHDR and CDR2 SFDVKD. The CDR3 has 15 residues. CDR3 sequence: CATSDSRMANTKAFF. CDR3 coding DNA: TGTGCCACCAGTGATTCCAGGATGGCGAACACTAAAGCTTTCTTT.

There are a few counts of this clonotype. This chain joins TRBV25-1 and TRBJ2-7; 12 bases map to TRBD2. Germline CDR1 and CDR2: MGHDK and SYGVNS. The CDR3 extends over 17 amino acids. Unmatched junction bases numbered 8, after V lost 2 bases and J lost 3 bases. CDR3 protein: CASSEKWASGRDYEQYF. Written as DNA, the CDR3 is TGTGCCAGCAGTGAAAAGTGGGCTAGCGGGAGGGACTACGAGCAGTACTTC.

As for this clonotype: A much larger clone differs by one base, so this may be a read error. The genes are TRBV3-1 and TRBJ2-3; 7 nucleotides agree with TRBD2. The CDR3 spans 16 residues. CDR1 is LGHDT and CDR2 is YNNKEL in the germline V gene (reference sequence). The CDR3: CASSQRLASFTDTKYF. DNA of the CDR3: TGTGCCAGCAGCCAGCGACTAGCAAGTTTCACAGATACGAAGTATTTT.

This clonotype has a count of ten or more. DNA for the CDR3: TGTGCCAGCAGCTTGGGAGTGACAGGGATGACCGGGGAGCTGTTTTTT. This translates into CASSLGVTGMTGELFF. The chain uses TRBV5-5 and TRBJ2-2; TRBD1 matches 7 bases. Germline V lookup: CDR1 SGHKS, CDR2 YYEKEE (reference sequence). J gave up 5 bases and V 0 bases, and 7 bases lay outside the gene matches. The CDR3 has 16 amino acids.

The sample holds many counts of this clonotype. This chain links TRBV6-4 with TRBJ2-3; 13 nucleotides align to TRBD2. The germline V gene encodes CDR1 MRHNA and CDR2 SNTAGT. CDR3 length: 16 residues. V was clipped by 4 bases and J by 3 bases; unmatched bases: 4. CDR3 sequence: CASSAGLAGSTDTQYF. Written as DNA, the CDR3 is TGTGCCAGCAGTGCGGGACTAGCGGGAAGTACAGATACGCAGTATTTT.

The chain has TRBV5-8 and TRBJ2-6; the D is unclear. Germline lookup yields CDR1 SGHTS and CDR2 YDEGEE. The CDR3 runs to 14 residues. Here the CDR3 reads CLGTLLRRPNVLTF. For the CDR3, the DNA is TGTCTCGGCACGCTCTTACGCCGTCCCAACGTCCTGACTTTC.

The chain is built from TRBV24-1 and TRBJ1-6; D ambiguous. Per the germline V gene, CDR1 is KGHDR and CDR2 is SFDVKD. Between the trimmed V and J ends, which lost 12 bases and 9 bases, there was a span of 5 bases. CDR3 length equals 9 residues. Here the CDR3 DNA reads TGTGCCCGGCGTTCACCCCTCCACTTT. It translates to CARRSPLHF.

This clonotype appeared a few times. At one of its ends the junction is not consistent with the germline gene, which may arise from a read error. CDR3 coding DNA: TGCAGTGCGGGGGGACAGGGAGAGTTAGATACTCAGTATTTT. Translated, it gives CSAGGQGELDTQYF. The chain recombines TRBV20-1 with TRBJ2-3; 9 bases align to TRBD1. The germline V gene has CDR1 DFQATT and CDR2 SNEGSKA (reference sequence). This CDR3 contains 14 residues.